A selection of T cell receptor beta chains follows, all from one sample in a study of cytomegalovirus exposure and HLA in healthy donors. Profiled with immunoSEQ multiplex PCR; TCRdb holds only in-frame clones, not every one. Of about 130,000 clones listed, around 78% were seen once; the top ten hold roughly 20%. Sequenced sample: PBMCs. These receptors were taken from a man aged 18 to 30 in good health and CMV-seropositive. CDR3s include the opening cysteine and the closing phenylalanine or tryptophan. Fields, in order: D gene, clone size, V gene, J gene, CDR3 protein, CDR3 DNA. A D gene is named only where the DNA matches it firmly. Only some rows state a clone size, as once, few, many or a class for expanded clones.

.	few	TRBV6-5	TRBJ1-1	CASSLGRMNTEAFF	TGTGCCAGCAGTTTGGGCAGGATGAACACTGAAGCTTTCTTT
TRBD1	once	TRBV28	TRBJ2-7	CASSYNAGQGSYEQYF	TGTGCCAGCAGCTATAACGCGGGACAGGGGAGTTACGAGCAGTACTTC
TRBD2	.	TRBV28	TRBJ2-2	CASSWPGGTTGELFF	TGTGCCAGCAGTTGGCCGGGGGGGACCACCGGGGAGCTGTTTTTT
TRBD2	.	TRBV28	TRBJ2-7	CASSSVGTSNEQYF	TGTGCCAGCAGCTCCGTGGGGACTAGCAACGAGCAGTACTTC
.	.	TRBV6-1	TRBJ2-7	CASSDHRVTYEQYF	TGTGCCAGCAGTGATCACAGGGTTACCTACGAGCAGTACTTC
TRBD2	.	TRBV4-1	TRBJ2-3	CASSQGEGSTDTQYF	TGCGCCAGCAGCCAAGGGGAGGGGTCCACAGATACGCAGTATTTT
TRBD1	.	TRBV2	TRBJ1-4	CASSEGEQGTNEKLFF	TGTGCCAGCAGTGAAGGGGAACAGGGGACTAATGAAAAACTGTTTTTT
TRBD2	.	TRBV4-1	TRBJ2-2	CASSQVDMGLQTGELFF	TGCGCCAGCAGCCAAGTAGATATGGGACTACAAACCGGGGAGCTGTTTTTT
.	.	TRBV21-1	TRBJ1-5	CASSKEPEPGQPQHF	TGTGCCAGCAGCAAAGAACCGGAACCGGGTCAGCCCCAGCATTTT
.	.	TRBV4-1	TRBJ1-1	CASSQDRQVPNTEAFF	TGCGCCAGCAGCCAAGATCGACAGGTGCCGAACACTGAAGCTTTCTTT
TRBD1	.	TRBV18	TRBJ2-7	CASSPTSGTGGEQYF	TGTGCCAGCTCACCAACTTCCGGGACAGGGGGCGAGCAGTACTTC
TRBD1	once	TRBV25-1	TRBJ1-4	CASEGQVDEKLFF	TGTGCCAGCGAAGGACAGGTAGATGAAAAACTGTTTTTT
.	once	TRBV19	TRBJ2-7	CAASGSSWGYEQYF	TGTGCCGCATCAGGGTCGTCTTGGGGCTACGAGCAGTACTTC
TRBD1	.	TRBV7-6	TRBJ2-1	CASSLEQGAYNEQFF	TGTGCCAGCAGCTTAGAACAGGGGGCTTACAATGAGCAGTTCTTC
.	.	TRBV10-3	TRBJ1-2	CAISESEVGYGYTF	TGTGCCATCAGTGAGTCTGAGGTCGGATATGGCTACACCTTC
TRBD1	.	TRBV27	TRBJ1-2	CASTRKPGQGINGYTF	TGTGCCAGCACCCGGAAGCCGGGACAGGGGATTAATGGCTACACCTTC
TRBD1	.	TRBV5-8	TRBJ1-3	CASSLGQGGPYSGNTIYF	TGTGCCAGCAGCTTAGGACAGGGGGGCCCTTACTCTGGAAACACCATATATTTT
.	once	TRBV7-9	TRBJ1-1	CASSLSLSEAFF	TGTGCCAGCAGCTTATCGCTCAGTGAAGCTTTCTTT
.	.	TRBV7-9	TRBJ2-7	CASSLPGGGYEQYF	TGTGCCAGCAGCTTACCGGGTGGCGGGTACGAGCAGTACTTC
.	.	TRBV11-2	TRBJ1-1	CASSYRGTLNTEAFF	TGTGCCAGCAGCTATAGGGGGACACTGAACACTGAAGCTTTCTTT
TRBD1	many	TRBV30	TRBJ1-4	CAYGTGLGNEKLFF	TGTGCCTACGGGACAGGCTTAGGGAATGAAAAACTGTTTTTT
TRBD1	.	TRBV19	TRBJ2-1	CASSPFGDSPIGEQFF	TGTGCCAGTAGTCCTTTCGGGGACAGTCCTATAGGGGAGCAGTTCTTC
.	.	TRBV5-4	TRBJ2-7	CASSLVGGYEQYF	TGTGCCAGCAGCTTGGTGGGAGGCTACGAGCAGTACTTC
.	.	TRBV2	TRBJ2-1	CASSATGGDEQFF	TGTGCCAGCAGTGCTACAGGAGGGGATGAGCAGTTCTTC
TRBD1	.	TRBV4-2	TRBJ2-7	CASSPTPGMTGAVGLGEQYF	TGTGCCAGCAGCCCAACTCCCGGAATGACAGGGGCCGTCGGCTTGGGCGAGCAGTACTTC
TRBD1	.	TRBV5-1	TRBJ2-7	CASSLVTQGWHEQYF	TGCGCCAGCAGCTTGGTAACACAGGGGTGGCACGAGCAGTACTTC
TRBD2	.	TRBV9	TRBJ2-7	CASSVGPSGVYEQYF	TGTGCCAGCAGCGTAGGGCCTAGCGGGGTCTACGAGCAGTACTTC
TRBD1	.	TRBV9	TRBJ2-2	CASSVPPTGKTGELFF	TGTGCCAGCAGCGTACCCCCGACAGGGAAGACCGGGGAGCTGTTTTTT
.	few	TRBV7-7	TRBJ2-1	CASSPTGDPSYNEQFF	TGTGCCAGCAGTCCGACAGGCGATCCTTCCTACAATGAGCAGTTCTTC
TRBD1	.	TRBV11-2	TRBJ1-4	CASSPPQGVLEKLFF	TGTGCCAGCAGCCCTCCTCAGGGGGTCCTTGAAAAACTGTTTTTT
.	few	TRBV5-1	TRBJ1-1	CASSLEGRNTEAFF	TGCGCCAGCAGCTTAGAGGGTAGGAACACTGAAGCTTTCTTT
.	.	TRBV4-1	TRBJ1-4	CASTLIPRGGDEKLFF	TGCGCCAGCACCCTTATCCCGAGAGGGGGGGACGAAAAACTGTTTTTT
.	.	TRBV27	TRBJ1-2	CASSFGGGYGYTF	TGTGCCAGCAGTTTTGGGGGGGGCTATGGCTACACCTTC
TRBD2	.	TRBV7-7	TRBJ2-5	CASSLGTSGERETQYF	TGTGCCAGCAGCCTGGGGACTAGCGGGGAGAGGGAGACCCAGTACTTC
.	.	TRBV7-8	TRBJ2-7	CASTLRGSSYEQYF	TGTGCCAGCACCCTCCGGGGTTCCTCCTACGAGCAGTACTTC
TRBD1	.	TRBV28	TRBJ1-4	CASRQGMSTNEKLFF	TGTGCCAGTCGACAGGGGATGTCAACTAATGAAAAACTGTTTTTT
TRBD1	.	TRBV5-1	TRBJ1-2	CASTLGTGGLYGYTF	TGCGCCAGCACCTTGGGAACAGGGGGCCTCTATGGCTACACCTTC
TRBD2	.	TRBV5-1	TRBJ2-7	CASGGGLSEQYF	TGCGCCAGCGGGGGGGGGTTATCGGAGCAGTACTTC
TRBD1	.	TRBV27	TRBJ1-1	CASSSTGMNTEAFF	TGTGCCAGCAGCTCGACAGGGATGAACACTGAAGCTTTCTTT
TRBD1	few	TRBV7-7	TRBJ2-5	CASSYTGEETQYF	TGTGCCAGCAGCTATACAGGGGAAGAGACCCAGTACTTC
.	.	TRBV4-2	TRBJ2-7	CASSQEAQTYEQYF	TGTGCCAGCAGCCAAGAGGCCCAGACCTACGAGCAGTACTTC
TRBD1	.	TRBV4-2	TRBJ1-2	CASSPGGQGDYGYTF	TGTGCCAGCAGCCCCGGGGGACAGGGGGACTATGGCTACACCTTC
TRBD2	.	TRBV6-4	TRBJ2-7	CASSVEGGSSYEQYF	TGTGCCAGCAGTGTCGAGGGAGGGTCTTCCTACGAGCAGTACTTC
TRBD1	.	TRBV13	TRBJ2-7	CASNQGASSYEQYF	TGTGCCAGCAACCAGGGGGCTAGCTCCTACGAGCAGTACTTC
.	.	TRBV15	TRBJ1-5	CATSSFGEQPQHF	TGTGCCACCAGCAGCTTCGGGGAACAGCCCCAGCATTTT
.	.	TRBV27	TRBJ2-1	CASSLYTTNNEQFF	TGTGCCAGCAGCTTATATACGACAAACAATGAGCAGTTCTTC
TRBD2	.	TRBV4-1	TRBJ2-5	CASSQNSGGPQETQYF	TGCGCCAGCAGCCAAAACAGCGGGGGCCCACAAGAGACCCAGTACTTC
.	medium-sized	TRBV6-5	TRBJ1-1	CASSLGGLATEAFF	TGTGCCAGCAGCCTCGGGGGGTTGGCCACTGAAGCTTTCTTT
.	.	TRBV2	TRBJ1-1	CATLQGANTEAFF	TGTGCCACACTTCAGGGTGCCAACACTGAAGCTTTCTTT
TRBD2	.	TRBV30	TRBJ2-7	CAGGEGIGHEQYF	TGTGCGGGAGGGGAGGGGATCGGCCACGAGCAGTACTTC
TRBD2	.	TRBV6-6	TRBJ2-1	CASSLTSGLLNEQFF	TGTGCCAGCAGTCTTACTAGCGGGCTTCTCAATGAGCAGTTCTTC